The entry below describes one T cell receptor (beta chain). Its antigen target is currently unknown. No per-base quality is available; no much larger clone lies one base away. This entry comes from a study of siplizumab effects on memory and regulatory T cells (dated by TCRdb to between 2017 and 2020). For context, the study as a whole: The effect of the anti-CD2 antibody siplizumab on alloreactive T-cell subsets was examined in allogeneic mixed lymphocyte reactions constructed from human PBMCs. What the authors observed across the whole study: For roughly 80-96% of proliferating CD4+ or CD8+ clones, no naive or memory phenotype could be assigned. The cumulative frequency of alloreactive sequences that could be traced back to unstimulated CD4+ memory T cells was significantly reduced by siplizumab. Unstimulated naive T cells appeared more diverse than memory T cells, and naive cells seemed to contribute substantially to the alloresponse. Among mappable alloreactive CD4+ clones, an average Treg-derived fraction of roughly 70% was observed with siplizumab, compared with 25% to 30% in control reactions. The suppressive function of proliferating Tregs from siplizumab cultures was not functionally confirmed. Because sequences at frequencies below about 10^-5 were poorly captured, only a minor fraction of alloreactive clones could be mapped back to unstimulated subsets.

The CDR1 and CDR2 encoded by the germline V gene are SGHTA and FQGNSA. There are 17 amino acids in the CDR3, from cysteine to phenylalanine inclusive. The DNA shown is the 51-base CDR3, in frame from base 1. Trimming at the junction amounts to 5 bases on V and 3 bases on J, and the germline ends lie 23 bases apart. TCRbeta CDR3 sequencing was performed on sorted unstimulated T cells and on proliferating T cells recovered from mixed lymphocyte reactions. Fresh whole blood from roughly 10 HLA-typed healthy donors was used to isolate PBMCs. The method behind the library was the immunoSEQ multiplex PCR assay. Each sample had 85,000 to 100,000 TCR templates assayed by the deep sequencing platform. Genomic DNA extracted from sorted T cells was the material used for TCRbeta CDR3 sequencing. On the authors' methods: The R programming language was used for clonal analysis of the TCRbeta CDR3 data. Alloreactive CD4+ and CD8+ clones were identified by comparing unstimulated samples to CFSE-low samples taken after the reaction. Regulatory or non-regulatory origin of alloreactive CD4+ clones was assigned by matching sequences to the sorted unstimulated Treg and non-Treg repertoires. TCRdb re-hosts the immuneACCESS table, in-frame sequences only. Its copies lack some clones; in the studies checked, an unresolved V gene accounts for under half of them, and the cause for the rest is not known. That table is the source of V, J and clone size, and D and trimming were worked out from the DNA. This sample comprises fewer than 80,000 clones, 93% of them detected only once. The ten largest make up less than 5.5% of the sample.

The chain couples TRBV7-2 to TRBJ2-7; D gene: possibly TRBD2, on 6 matching bases. The sequencing sample was made of CD8+ T cells sorted from blood. This clonotype originated in a human donor in good health. The CDR3 protein: CASSPSPALASRYEQYF. The DNA sequence is TGTGCCAGCAGCCCCTCACCAGCACTAGCTTCCCGCTACGAGCAGTACTTC. The full variable domain, completed from the reference TRBV7-2 and TRBJ2-7 proteins outside the CDR3, reads GAGVSQSPSNKVTEKGKDVELRCDPISGHTALYWYRQSLGQGLEFLIYFQGNSAPDKSGLPSDRFSAERTGGSVSTLTIQRTQQEDSAVYLCASSPSPALASRYEQYFGPGTRLTVT.